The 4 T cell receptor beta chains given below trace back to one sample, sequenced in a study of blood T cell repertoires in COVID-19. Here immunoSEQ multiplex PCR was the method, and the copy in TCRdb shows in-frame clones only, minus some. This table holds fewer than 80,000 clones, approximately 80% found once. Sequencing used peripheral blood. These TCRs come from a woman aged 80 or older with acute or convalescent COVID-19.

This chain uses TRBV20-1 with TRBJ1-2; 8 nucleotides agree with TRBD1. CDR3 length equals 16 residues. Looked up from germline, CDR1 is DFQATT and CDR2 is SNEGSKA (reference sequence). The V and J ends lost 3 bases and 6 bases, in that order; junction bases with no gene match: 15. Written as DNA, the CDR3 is TGCAGTGCTAGTAGGCAGGGGGCTCGAATGGCGGATGGCTACACCTTC. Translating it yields CSASRQGARMADGYTF.

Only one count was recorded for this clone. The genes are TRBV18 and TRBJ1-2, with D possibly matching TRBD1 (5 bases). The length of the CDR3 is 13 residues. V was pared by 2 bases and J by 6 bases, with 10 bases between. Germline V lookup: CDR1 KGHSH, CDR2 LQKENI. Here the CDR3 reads CASSPREGDGYTF. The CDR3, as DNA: TGTGCCAGCTCACCAAGGGAAGGGGATGGCTACACCTTC.

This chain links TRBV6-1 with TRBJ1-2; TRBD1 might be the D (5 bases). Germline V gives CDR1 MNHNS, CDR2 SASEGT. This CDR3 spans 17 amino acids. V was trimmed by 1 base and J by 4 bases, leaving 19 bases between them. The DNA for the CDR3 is TGTGCCAGCAGTGAAGAGGGTCGGGGGGACGCCCGCTATGGCTACACCTTC. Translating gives CASSEEGRGDARYGYTF.

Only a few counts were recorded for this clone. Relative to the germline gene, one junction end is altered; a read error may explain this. CDR3: CAWSAGQGGEF. CDR3 coding DNA: TGTGCCTGGAGTGCTGGACAGGGCGGCGAGTTC. The chain joins TRBV30 to TRBJ1-2; 8 bases fit TRBD1. This CDR3 region has 11 residues. Germline lookup yields CDR1 GTSNPN and CDR2 SVGIG (reference sequence).